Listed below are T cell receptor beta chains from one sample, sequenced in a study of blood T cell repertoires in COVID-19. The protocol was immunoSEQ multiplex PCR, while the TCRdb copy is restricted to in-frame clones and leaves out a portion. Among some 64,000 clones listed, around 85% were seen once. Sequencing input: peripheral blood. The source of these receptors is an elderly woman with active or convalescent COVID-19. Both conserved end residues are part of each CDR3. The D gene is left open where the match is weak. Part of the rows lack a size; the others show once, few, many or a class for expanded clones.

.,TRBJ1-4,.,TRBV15,CATSSHPLVGTSNEKLFF,TGTGCCACCAGCAGTCACCCCCTCGTCGGGACAAGTAATGAAAAACTGTTTTTT
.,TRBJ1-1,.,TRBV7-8,CASSLRGKLGTEAFF,TGTGCCAGCAGCTTAAGGGGCAAGCTGGGGACTGAAGCTTTCTTT
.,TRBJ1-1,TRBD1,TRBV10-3,CAISEGQGVEAFF,TGTGCCATCAGTGAGGGACAGGGGGTTGAAGCTTTCTTT
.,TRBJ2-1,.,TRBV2,CASSERTALYNEQFF,TGTGCCAGCAGTGAAAGGACAGCATTATACAATGAGCAGTTCTTC
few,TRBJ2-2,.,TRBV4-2,CASSLTGSNTGELFF,TGTGCCAGCAGCCTAACAGGATCGAACACCGGGGAGCTGTTTTTT
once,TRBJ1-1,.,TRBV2,CASRPVVGGTEAFF,TGTGCCAGCAGGCCGGTGGTAGGAGGCACTGAAGCTTTCTTT
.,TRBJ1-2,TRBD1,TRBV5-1,CASSPRTGDGNYGYTF,TGCGCCAGCAGCCCCAGGACAGGGGACGGAAACTATGGCTACACCTTC
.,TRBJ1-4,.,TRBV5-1,CASSLVGSGNEKLFF,TGCGCCAGCAGCTTGGTTGGGTCAGGGAATGAAAAACTGTTTTTT
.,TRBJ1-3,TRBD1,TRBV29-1,CSARGTGNTIYF,TGCAGCGCCAGGGGGACTGGAAACACCATATATTTT
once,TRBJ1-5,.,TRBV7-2,CASQLILGGLPQHF,TGTGCCAGCCAGCTTATATTGGGTGGGCTGCCCCAGCATTTT